This TCR beta chain is drawn from a study of OX40 agonist ivuxolimab in advanced cancers. This clone has a handful of counts. J gave up 3 bases and V 0 bases, and 11 bases lay outside the gene matches. This CDR3 is built from 18 residues. Germline V gene data show CDR1 as SGHTA and CDR2 as FQGNSA. This table comes from immunoSEQ multiplex PCR, and its TCRdb copy is limited to in-frame clones, with some not included. The sample gives over 70,000 clones, 75% to 85% of which show up once; about 5.4% is in the top ten. Source: CD4+ or CD8+ T cells sorted from blood, taken in a trial of the OX40 agonist ivuxolimab. This sequence originates from an adult with an advanced solid tumor such as melanoma, head and neck, liver or kidney cancer. The V and J genes are TRBV7-2 and TRBJ2-3; 8 bases fit TRBD2. The CDR3 DNA reads as TGTGCCAGCAGCTTAGCTCCGGGGCAGCGGGGGCTAACAGATACGCAGTATTTT. This encodes CASSLAPGQRGLTDTQYF.